This section outlines one T cell receptor (beta chain) sequence together with its context. Antigen: not known. Cultured CD4+ T-cell DNA underwent Oncomine TCR Beta short-read sequencing. TCRdb re-analysed the PCR reads in MiXCR, keeping a single row per CDR3 protein. The table shows 7,000 to 9,500 distinct CDR3 sequences, with 36% occurring only once. The CDR3 spans 17 residues. Germline V gives CDR1 LNHDA, CDR2 SQIVND (reference sequence). V lost 0 bases to trimming and J lost 6 bases; unmatched junction nucleotides: 4. Treatment of the sample: approximately 10-day PBMC culture with coronavirus spike peptide pools or control peptides (ViraFEST assay). The collection of CD4+ T cells from the unexposed donor took place before the COVID-19 pandemic (2011-2018). The data originate from a study of vaccination and CD4 T cells after COVID-19.

The clonotype originates from a human donor in good health. Sequencing was carried out using CD4+ T cells from blood, cultured in vitro. The chain recombines TRBV19 with TRBJ2-3, with 15 nucleotides matching TRBD2. The CDR3, as DNA: TGTGCCAGTAGTATAGATGGACTAGCGGGGGGGCTCGATACGCAGTATTTT. Its protein is CASSIDGLAGGLDTQYF.